The rows below give T cell receptor beta chains drawn from one sample of a study of T cells in Graves' hyperthyroidism and ophthalmopathy. In TCRdb, the multiplex PCR reads were re-called with MiXCR into one record per CDR3 protein. The sample consists of around 300,000 distinct CDR3 sequences, 10% to 15% of them appearing once. The sequencing sample was made of blood. The source of these receptors is a woman in her 30s with Graves' hyperthyroidism that later progressed to Graves' ophthalmopathy. Each CDR3 is given without its conserved first and last residue. D genes are given only for firm matches. Clone size is not always given. Where it is, it says once, few, many or a class for expanded clones.

NA	TRBV19	few	ASRPETGDSYEQY
TRBD1	TRBV2	many	ASSDTGVRAKNIQY
NA	TRBV5-1	many	ASSWPTGRIGPGELF
NA	TRBV4-3	many	ASSQDSLAKNIQY
TRBD1	TRBV15	NA	ATSRDRGTAFRGYT
NA	TRBV20-1	many	SARIEQGFQETQY
TRBD2	TRBV7-9	NA	ATLRTSGRDTQY
TRBD2	TRBV10-3	many	AISEHRSGRYNEQF
NA	TRBV12-3/TRBV12-4	many	ASSFASKGETQY
TRBD1	TRBV6-1	many	ASRMGQTNQPQH
NA	TRBV19	NA	ASSIDQGRDEQY
TRBD1	TRBV6-9	many	ASSYSLGQPSTEAF
NA	TRBV3-1	many	ASSQEGLSYGYT
NA	TRBV5-5	many	ASREGPGESEAF
NA	TRBV5-5	NA	ASSSTRGSYNEQF
NA	TRBV4-1	few	ASRRPGLESTDTQY
TRBD2	TRBV12-5	many	ASGKRLAGDLWSDTQY
NA	TRBV4-3	few	ASSQLDSGYEQY
NA	TRBV19	few	ASSMAGSTYEQY
NA	TRBV5-4	many	ASSLVVGNSGAQF
NA	TRBV19	NA	ASSIVNGFTYEQY
TRBD1	TRBV18	many	ASSQDRVAGNTIY
NA	TRBV28	many	AIGGMTDTQY
TRBD2	TRBV14	NA	ASSQLAGRPTDTQY
NA	TRBV27	NA	ASSEGKWRLQQETQY
NA	TRBV7-9	NA	ASSFYTEYGYT
TRBD2	TRBV2	many	ASHEREGAGELF
TRBD2	TRBV20-1	many	SAKFGTSDSNEQF
NA	TRBV19	few	ASRYKGTGTYEQY
TRBD1	TRBV28	NA	ASSLRGQRTQY
TRBD2	TRBV4-2	many	ASSQDSGLASYEQY
NA	TRBV18	many	ASSPPRTTRGNTIY
TRBD2	TRBV11-2	few	ASSLDSLAGGPYEQY
TRBD1	TRBV7-9	NA	ASSLQGGTNEKLF
TRBD1	TRBV28	many	ASSEGQGQPQH
NA	TRBV19	many	ASQTVPNTEAF
NA	TRBV7-3	many	ASSSQGIGTGELF
TRBD1	TRBV12-3/TRBV12-4	many	ASSLGQGSQPQH
NA	TRBV5-1	once	ASSPPTEGDEKLF
NA	TRBV7-7	many	ASSLRSGTTDTQY
TRBD2	TRBV6-1	few	ASSEVSSGISYNEQF
NA	TRBV7-6	many	ASSLAGENTEAF
TRBD2	TRBV7-9	NA	ASSLASGESYDEQF